This T cell receptor beta chain was sequenced for a study of neoadjuvant anti-PD-1 for oral cavity cancer. On the study more broadly: Nivolumab at 3 mg/kg was mostly given biweekly, three to four doses, pre-surgery. Findings of the study overall: Post-nivolumab, blood T cell clonality was significantly elevated in non-responders.

To note about this clone: Its matching antigen is unknown.

The germline V gene encodes CDR1 SGHRS and CDR2 YFSETQ. The CDR3 has 13 residues. Trimming took 2 bases from V and 1 from J, leaving 6 bases between them. Cohort: HPV-negative, locally advanced oral cavity squamous cell carcinoma patients. Data came from immunoSEQ multiplex PCR; TCRdb stores just in-frame clones and leaves some out. The table records approximately 16,000 clones, 55% to 70% of them present only once. The sequence was collected from a person between 35 and 79 years old with oral cavity squamous cell carcinoma. The chain uses TRBV5-1 and TRBJ1-1; D unresolved. The starting material was PBMCs, obtained before nivolumab (anti-PD-1) treatment. The CDR3 protein is CASSFGENTEAFF. The CDR3 DNA follows: TGCGCCAGCAGCTTTGGAGAGAACACTGAAGCTTTCTTT. Full variable domain (outside the CDR3, taken from reference TRBV5-1 and TRBJ1-1): KAGVTQTPRYLIKTRGQQVTLSCSPISGHRSVSWYQQTPGQGLQFLFEYFSETQRNKGNFPGRFSGRQFSNSRSEMNVSTLELGDSALYLCASSFGENTEAFFGQGTRLTVV.